These 27 T cell receptor beta chains came from one sample sequenced in a study of blood T cell repertoires in COVID-19. This table comes from immunoSEQ multiplex PCR, and its TCRdb copy is limited to in-frame clones, with some not included. The table records roughly 180,000 clones, over 75% of them present only once. The sequenced sample was PBMCs or T cells enriched from blood (not recorded which). The receptors stem from a man aged 45-65 years who had recovered from COVID-19.

This chain connects TRBV4-2 to TRBJ1-3; the match to TRBD1 covers 8 bases. V lost 2 bases and J lost 8; bases outside the gene matches: 8. Germline-derived CDR1 and CDR2 are LGHNA and YNFKEQ. There are 15 residues in the CDR3. The CDR3 here is CASSQSEDRADTIYF. CDR3 in DNA: TGTGCCAGCAGCCAATCCGAGGACAGGGCAGACACCATATATTTT.

The chain carries TRBV19 and TRBJ2-1, with D uncertain. CDR3 length: 13 amino acids. Trimming shortened V by 5 bases and J by 5 bases, and 10 bases separated the two germline ends. Germline V CDR1 and CDR2: LNHDA, SQIVND (reference sequence). The CDR3 DNA sequence: TGTGCCAGTAGTTTGGGCAGCAACAATGAGCAGTTCTTC. Its protein is CASSLGSNNEQFF. Complete variable domain (other parts from reference TRBV19 and TRBJ2-1): DGGITQSPKYLFRKEGQNVTLSCEQNLNHDAMYWYRQDPGQGLRLIYYSQIVNDFQKGDIAEGYSVSREKKESFPLTVTSAQKNPTAFYLCASSLGSNNEQFFGPGTRLTVL.

J is TRBJ1-3 and V is TRBV3-1 (or the pseudogene TRBV3-2); no definite D call. Trimming cost V 5 bases and J 6 bases, with 11 bases left between them. The CDR3 loop spans 13 amino acids. The V gene's germline CDR1 is LGHDT and CDR2 YNNKEL (reference sequence). The CDR3 region is CASSEQVVNTIYF. As DNA, the CDR3 is TGTGCCAGCAGCGAACAAGTCGTAAACACCATATATTTT.

The V and J genes are TRBV29-1 and TRBJ2-2; 9 nucleotides match TRBD1. The trim removed 5 bases at V and 7 bases at J, leaving 8 bases unmatched. This CDR3 has 14 amino acids. The germline V gene encodes CDR1 SQVTM and CDR2 ANQGSEA. CDR3 bases: TGCAGCGTTATGCGGACAGGGGTGAGCGGGGAGCTGTTTTTT. Protein sequence: CSVMRTGVSGELFF.

In nucleotides, the CDR3 is TGTGCCAGCAGCAAGACAGGGGGGTACCAAGAGACCCAGTACTTC. This codes for CASSKTGGYQETQYF. The chain recombines TRBV6-5 with TRBJ2-5; 9 nucleotides line up with TRBD1. Germline loops: CDR1 MNHEY, CDR2 SVGAGI. The CDR3 has 15 amino acids. V gave up 6 bases and J gave up 0 bases; unmatched junction bases: 5.

The rearrangement uses TRBV9 and TRBJ2-7; 9 bases map to TRBD2. The germline V gene encodes CDR1 SGDLS and CDR2 YYNGEE. This CDR3 comprises 13 residues. Trimming cost V 3 bases and J 5 bases; bases outside gene matches: 3. CDR3 sequence: CASSAGTSHEQYF. In DNA, the CDR3 is TGTGCCAGCAGCGCCGGGACTAGCCACGAGCAGTACTTC.

This clone occurred once. In DNA form, the CDR3 reads TGTGCCAGCAGTTTAGCTTCCAGCGGGAGTTGGAATGAGCAGTTCTTC. This translates into CASSLASSGSWNEQFF. The V and J genes are TRBV27 and TRBJ2-1, with 8 bases matching TRBD2. V trimming: 2 bases; J trimming: 7 bases; junction bases outside the gene matches: 10. Germline V lookup: CDR1 MNHEY, CDR2 SMNVEV (reference sequence). CDR3 size: 16 residues.

CDR3 sequence: CASSPPLTSPLHF. In DNA form, the CDR3 reads TGTGCCAGCTCACCACCGCTAACTTCACCCCTCCACTTT. The chain uses TRBV18 and TRBJ1-6; D unclear. Germline V CDR1 and CDR2: KGHSH, LQKENI. CDR3 length: 13 amino acids. V shed 0 bases and J shed 9 bases, with 6 bases lying between them.

This clone was seen only a few times. The V gene is TRBV2, the J gene TRBJ2-2; TRBD2 agrees at 15 bases. Germline V gene sequence: CDR1 SNHLY, CDR2 FYNNEI. The junction had 10 bases not matched to a gene; V was cut back by 7 bases and J by 4 bases. This CDR3 has 18 amino acids. This CDR3 is CASTDWGLAGGLTGELFF. Here the CDR3 DNA reads TGTGCCAGCACCGACTGGGGACTAGCGGGAGGACTCACCGGGGAGCTGTTTTTT. Combining the CDR3 with reference TRBV2 and TRBJ2-2 gives the whole variable domain EPEVTQTPSHQVTQMGQEVILRCVPISNHLYFYWYRQILGQKVEFLVSFYNNEISEKSEIFDDQFSVERPDGSNFTLKIRSTKLEDSAMYFCASTDWGLAGGLTGELFFGEGSRLTVL.

This clone occurred a few times. This chain joins TRBV7-8 and TRBJ1-2; tentative D call: TRBD1 (5 bases). This CDR3 has 13 residues. The V end was cut by 5 bases, the J end by 4 bases, with 11 bases between. CDR1 is SGHVS, CDR2 FQNEAQ, per germline. The CDR3 DNA reads as TGTGCCAGCAGCCCCCCAGGGCTCTATGGCTACACCTTC. It is translated as CASSPPGLYGYTF.

The CDR3 DNA is TGTGCCTGGACCAGGGGTCGGGACACAGATACGCAGTATTTT. Protein: CAWTRGRDTDTQYF. The chain employs TRBV30 and TRBJ2-3, with D perhaps TRBD1 (6 bases). With 4 bases removed from V and 2 bases from J, the gap between germline ends came to 13 bases. The CDR3 contains 14 residues. The V gene's germline CDR1 is GTSNPN and CDR2 SVGIG (reference sequence). Combining the CDR3 with reference TRBV30 and TRBJ2-3 gives the whole variable domain SQTIHQWPATLVQPVGSPLSLECTVEGTSNPNLYWYRQAAGRGLQLLFYSVGIGQISSEVPQNLSASRPQDRQFILSSKKLLLSDSGFYLCAWTRGRDTDTQYFGPGTRLTVL.

V is TRBV28 and J is TRBJ1-3; no definite D call. Germline values: CDR1 MDHEN, CDR2 SYDVKM. The CDR3 has 17 amino acids. Trimming cost V 6 bases and J 0 bases, with 18 bases left between them. The DNA for the CDR3 is TGTGCCAGCAGGAGGCCTACTACTTTGTTCTCTGGAAACACCATATATTTT. Its translation: CASRRPTTLFSGNTIYF.

The CDR3 loop is CASSRDRGRGYSNQPQHF. In nucleotides, the CDR3 is TGTGCCAGCAGTCGGGACAGGGGGCGCGGGTATAGCAATCAGCCCCAGCATTTT. This chain connects TRBV2 to TRBJ1-5; 12 nucleotides line up with TRBD1. CDR3 length equals 18 residues. The junction had 8 bases not matched to a gene; V was cut back by 5 bases and J by 0 bases. CDR1 is SNHLY, CDR2 FYNNEI, per germline.

This chain joins TRBV10-3 and TRBJ2-1; tentatively, D is TRBD1 (7 bases). CDR3 length equals 18 residues. Germline loops: CDR1 ENHRY, CDR2 SYGVKD. Deletions cut 6 bases from V and 5 bases from J, with 26 bases between. CDR3 residues: CAIRSDTVQGGPNNEQFF. CDR3 DNA sequence: TGTGCCATCAGATCCGACACCGTCCAGGGGGGCCCAAACAATGAGCAGTTCTTC.

The rearrangement uses TRBV19 and TRBJ1-6; 7 nucleotides match TRBD1. Germline values: CDR1 LNHDA, CDR2 SQIVND (reference sequence). V lost 3 bases to trimming and J lost 5 bases; unmatched junction nucleotides: 4. The CDR3 has 15 amino acids. This CDR3 is CASSIGDRDNSPLHF. CDR3 coding DNA: TGTGCCAGTAGTATCGGAGACAGGGATAATTCACCCCTCCACTTT. Full variable domain (remainder filled in from reference TRBV19 and TRBJ1-6): DGGITQSPKYLFRKEGQNVTLSCEQNLNHDAMYWYRQDPGQGLRLIYYSQIVNDFQKGDIAEGYSVSREKKESFPLTVTSAQKNPTAFYLCASSIGDRDNSPLHFGNGTRLTVT.

The rearrangement joins TRBV5-6 to TRBJ2-7; TRBD1 aligns across 8 bases. V gave up 2 bases and J gave up 1 base; unmatched junction bases: 5. CDR1 is SGHDT, CDR2 YYEEEE, per germline. This CDR3 is 15 amino acids long. CDR3 amino acids: CASSFLQGVSYEQYF. The CDR3, as DNA: TGTGCCAGCAGCTTCTTACAGGGGGTTTCCTACGAGCAGTACTTC.

V and J are TRBV19 and TRBJ1-5, with TRBD1 matching 7 bases. This CDR3 is 16 amino acids long. CDR1 and CDR2 from the germline V gene are LNHDA and SQIVND (reference sequence). V shed 5 bases, J shed 2 bases, and the junction held 9 bases outside the gene matches. The chain's CDR3 is CASSEGSTGGNQPQHF. CDR3 coding DNA: TGTGCCAGTAGTGAAGGGTCTACAGGGGGCAATCAGCCCCAGCATTTT.

Here the CDR3 reads CASSITGSGNTIYF. CDR3 in DNA: TGTGCCAGCAGCATAACGGGCTCTGGAAACACCATATATTTT. The chain recombines TRBV11-2 with TRBJ1-3; D remains ambiguous. CDR1 is SGHAT, CDR2 FQNNGV, per germline. V shed 5 bases and J shed 0 bases, with 8 bases lying between them. The CDR3 runs to 14 residues.

This chain joins TRBV5-1 and TRBJ2-4, with 13 nucleotides matching TRBD2. The CDR3 extends over 17 amino acids. With 1 base clipped from V and 3 bases from J, the junction kept 4 bases outside the gene matches. CDR1 is SGHRS, CDR2 YFSETQ, per germline. The CDR3 sequence: CASSLRTSGSVKNIQYF. CDR3 nucleotides: TGCGCCAGCAGCTTGAGGACTAGCGGGAGCGTCAAAAACATTCAGTACTTC.

The chain uses TRBV18 and TRBJ2-1; weak D call: TRBD1 (5 bases). The CDR3 runs to 15 residues. Germline-derived CDR1 and CDR2 are KGHSH and LQKENI. V shed 2 bases and J shed 1 base, with 9 bases lying between them. DNA for the CDR3: TGTGCCAGCTCACCAAATAGGGGTTCCTACAATGAGCAGTTCTTC. Its protein product is CASSPNRGSYNEQFF.

This clone appeared a few times. The chain combines TRBV18 with TRBJ1-3; 9 bases are shared with TRBD1. Germline-derived CDR1 and CDR2 are KGHSH and LQKENI. The trim removed 2 bases at V and 7 bases at J, leaving 6 bases unmatched. CDR3 size: 15 residues. CDR3 region: CASSPRRTGENTIYF. CDR3 coding DNA: TGTGCCAGCTCACCAAGAAGGACAGGGGAGAACACCATATATTTT. The whole variable domain, filled in from reference TRBV18 and TRBJ1-3, reads NAGVMQNPRHLVRRRGQEARLRCSPMKGHSHVYWYRQLPEEGLKFMVYLQKENIIDESGMPKERFSAEFPKEGPSILRIQQVVRGDSAAYFCASSPRRTGENTIYFGEGSWLTVV.

The V call is TRBV6-1, the J call TRBJ2-2, with TRBD1 as a possible D gene (6 bases). Germline lookup yields CDR1 MNHNS and CDR2 SASEGT. The V gene lost 3 bases and the J gene lost 3 bases, with 14 bases spanning the gap. The CDR3 is 16 amino acids. The CDR3 loop is CASSDLRTAYTGELFF. CDR3 DNA sequence: TGTGCCAGCAGTGACCTCCGGACAGCCTACACCGGGGAGCTGTTTTTT.

The chain combines TRBV19 with TRBJ2-6; 10 bases line up with TRBD1. Trimming cost V 5 bases and J 4 bases; bases outside gene matches: 17. The germline V gene has CDR1 LNHDA and CDR2 SQIVND (reference sequence). The CDR3 sequence is 20 residues long. CDR3 amino acids: CASSLMGQGSWAVGANVLTF. CDR3 bases: TGTGCCAGTAGTCTCATGGGACAGGGGAGCTGGGCGGTCGGGGCCAACGTCCTGACTTTC.

This chain joins TRBV7-9 and TRBJ2-7, with TRBD2 as a possible D gene (6 bases). The CDR3 has 15 residues. The germline V and J ends were trimmed by 3 bases and 0 bases, with 12 bases remaining between them. CDR1 is SEHNR and CDR2 is FQNEAQ in the germline V gene (reference sequence). The CDR3 reads CASSFTSRYSYEQYF. CDR3 DNA: TGTGCCAGCAGCTTCACTAGCCGCTACTCCTACGAGCAGTACTTC.

The chain combines TRBV20-1 with TRBJ2-3, with TRBD2 matching over 11 bases. The length of the CDR3 is 17 residues. With V trimmed by 3 bases and J by 0 bases, 8 bases remained unmatched. Germline CDR1 DFQATT, CDR2 SNEGSKA (reference sequence). The CDR3 region is CSASAVAGGTSTDTQYF. The CDR3 bases are TGCAGTGCTAGTGCGGTAGCGGGGGGGACTAGCACAGATACGCAGTATTTT.

This chain connects TRBV5-6 to TRBJ1-4; no clear D. Trimming cost V 7 bases and J 0 bases, with 10 bases left between them. In germline, CDR1 is SGHDT, CDR2 YYEEEE. This CDR3 has 14 amino acids. The CDR3 here is CASGTDATNEKLFF. In DNA, the CDR3 is TGTGCCAGCGGAACAGACGCAACTAATGAAAAACTGTTTTTT.

The chain is built from TRBV19 and TRBJ2-3, with 9 bases that match TRBD1. The CDR3 loop spans 15 amino acids. From germline, CDR1 is LNHDA and CDR2 SQIVND (reference sequence). V lost 3 bases to trimming and J lost 1 base; unmatched junction nucleotides: 2. In nucleotides, the CDR3 is TGTGCCAGTAGTATGAACAGGGGGCGCACAGATACGCAGTATTTT. Its protein product is CASSMNRGRTDTQYF.